The present T cell receptor beta chain was sequenced within a study of cytomegalovirus exposure and HLA in healthy donors. Whereas donors were nominally healthy upon sampling, unrecorded immune exposures were probable. General observations from the study: CMV serostatus was the only immune exposure information that was available.

CDR1 is SGHTA and CDR2 is FQGNSA in the germline V gene. Trimming took 1 base from V and 3 from J; bases not matched to a gene: 9. This CDR3 has 16 amino acids. As for this clone: Its antigen is as yet unknown.

The PCR had 60 Vbeta and 13 Jbeta primers. How the authors handled the data: An analysis performed later counted roughly 80 million unique TCR beta chains (approximately 10 million of them shared). TCRdb's table, derived via immunoSEQ multiplex PCR, lists solely in-frame clones and lacks some. V, J and clone size were drawn from that table, and D and trimming were deduced from the DNA. The table records approximately 70,000 clones, around 69% of them present only once. The chain links TRBV7-2 to TRBJ2-7, with 7 nucleotides matching TRBD1. This receptor was obtained from a human donor in good health. The sequenced sample was PBMCs. Here the CDR3 DNA reads TGTGCCAGCAGCTTAGGGGCTTGGGACAGACTCTACGAGCAGTACTTC. It yields the protein CASSLGAWDRLYEQYF.